The following is a T cell receptor beta chain sequence with its context. The target antigen is unknown. The CDR3 is 18 residues long. CDR1 and CDR2 (germline): SGHRS, YFSETQ. Trimming at V came to 3 bases and at J to 0 bases, leaving 12 bases not matched to a gene. This entry belongs to a study of cytomegalovirus exposure and HLA in healthy donors. Amplification used 60 Vbeta primers and 13 Jbeta primers. Libraries were prepared by immunoSEQ multiplex PCR; TCRdb keeps only in-frame clonotypes and omits some of them. This table holds 150,000 to 200,000 clones, around 77% found once. General study points: A previous analysis found most TCR beta V segments productive roughly 90% or roughly 30% of the time.

The sequenced sample was PBMCs. The clonotype originates from a woman aged 40 to 49 in good health and CMV-seronegative. The chain employs TRBV5-1 and TRBJ2-3, with 8 bases identical to TRBD1. Written as DNA, the CDR3 is TGCGCCAGCAGCTCACCGGGACAGGACTTAATCAGCACAGATACGCAGTATTTT. It specifies CASSSPGQDLISTDTQYF.